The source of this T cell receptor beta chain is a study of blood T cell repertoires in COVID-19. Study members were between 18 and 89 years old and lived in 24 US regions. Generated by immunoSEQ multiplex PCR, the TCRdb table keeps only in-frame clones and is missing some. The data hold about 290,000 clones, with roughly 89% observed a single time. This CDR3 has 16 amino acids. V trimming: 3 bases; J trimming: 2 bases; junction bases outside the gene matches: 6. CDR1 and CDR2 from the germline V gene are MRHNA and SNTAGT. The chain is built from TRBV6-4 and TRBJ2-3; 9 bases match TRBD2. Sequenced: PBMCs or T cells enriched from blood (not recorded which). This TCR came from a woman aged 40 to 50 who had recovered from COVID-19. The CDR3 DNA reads TGTGCCAGCAGTGAATCGGCTAGCGGGATCACAGATACGCAGTATTTT. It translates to CASSESASGITDTQYF.